The clone carrying this T cell receptor beta chain was counted many times. This CDR3 is built from 22 residues. Germline lookup yields CDR1 SEHNR and CDR2 FQNEAQ (reference sequence). V was pared by 0 bases and J by 6 bases, with 19 bases of the junction left unmatched. TCRdb reprocessed the PCR reads via MiXCR and lists one record per CDR3 protein. The sample comprises approximately 54,000 distinct CDR3 sequences, under 30% of which are singletons, and over 1.5% rests with the top ten. The data are from a study of molecular identifiers for immune sequencing clone quantification. The chain couples TRBV7-9 to TRBJ2-3, with 15 bases that match TRBD2. The sequenced sample consisted of naive CD8+ T cells from blood, with Jurkat cell RNA spiked in. Subset indicated: FACS-sorted CD8+CD4-CCR7+CD45RA+ naive T cells. The TCR sequence derives from a human donor in good health. Some libraries in this study had Jurkat cell RNA spiked in. DNA of the CDR3: TGTGCCAGCAGCTTAGCAAAGACCGGGACTAGCGGGGGGCACCAAACGAGGGATACGCAGTATTTT. It translates to CASSLAKTGTSGGHQTRDTQYF. The variable domain in full, with the rest retrieved from reference TRBV7-9 and TRBJ2-3, is DTGVSQNPRHKITKRGQNVTFRCDPISEHNRLYWYRQTLGQGPEFLTYFQNEAQLEKSRLLSDRFSAERPKGSFSTLEIQRTEQGDSAMYLCASSLAKTGTSGGHQTRDTQYFGPGTRLTVL.